The 7 T cell receptor beta chains in this list originate from one sample, sequenced in a study of Graves' ophthalmopathy and Graves' hyperthyroidism. TCR beta CDR3 regions were amplified from RNA transcripts. An opening RT-PCR round employed HTBI primers and preceded a second-round multiplex PCR. MiXCR, run by TCRdb on the multiplex PCR reads, gives a single entry per CDR3 protein. This sample has over 650,000 distinct CDR3 sequences; roughly 39% occur once, and the top ten carry over 2.5%. Input material: peripheral blood. These receptors came from an adult man with Graves' ophthalmopathy.

The rearrangement joins TRBV10-3 to TRBJ2-5; no firm D call. The V end was cut by 3 bases, the J end by 4 bases, with 6 bases between. The CDR3 has 12 residues. Germline assignment: CDR1 ENHRY and CDR2 SYGVKD. In nucleotides, the CDR3 is TGTGCCATCAGTGATGGGCTAGAGACCCAGTACTTC. It yields the protein CAISDGLETQYF.

This clonotype has more than one count but fewer than ten. The rearrangement links TRBV29-1 to TRBJ2-5; TRBD1 matches 9 bases. The CDR3 covers 12 residues. The V and J ends lost 8 bases and 7 bases, in that order; junction bases with no gene match: 8. In germline, CDR1 is SQVTM, CDR2 ANQGSEA. Here the CDR3 DNA reads TGCAGCTTAGTTGACAGGGGGGGGACCCAGTACTTC. Translating it yields CSLVDRGGTQYF. Filled out from reference TRBV29-1 and TRBJ2-5, the complete variable domain reads SAVISQKPSRDICQRGTSLTIQCQVDSQVTMMFWYRQQPGQSLTLIATANQGSEATYESGFVIDKFPISRPNLTFSTLTVSNMSPEDSSIYLCSLVDRGGTQYFGPGTRLLVL.

V and J are TRBV29-1 and TRBJ1-5; 7 bases align to TRBD1. There are 13 residues in the CDR3. Per the germline V gene, CDR1 is SQVTM and CDR2 is ANQGSEA. J lost 4 bases, V lost 8 bases, and 8 bases had no gene match. This CDR3 is CSLEGTVNQPQHF. The CDR3 DNA reads TGCAGCTTAGAGGGGACAGTGAATCAGCCCCAGCATTTT.

The CDR3 protein is CASSMGESWNSPLHF. CDR3 bases: TGTGCCAGCAGCATGGGAGAATCGTGGAATTCACCCCTCCACTTT. The chain employs TRBV11-2 and TRBJ1-6; D call uncertain. CDR3 length: 15 amino acids. Germline V gives CDR1 SGHAT, CDR2 FQNNGV. The V end was cut by 5 bases, the J end by 7 bases, with 15 bases between.

The chain uses TRBV11-3 and TRBJ2-7, with 11 bases identical to TRBD2. The CDR3 is 17 amino acids. Per the germline V gene, CDR1 is SGHNT and CDR2 is YENEEA. Trimming at V came to 4 bases and at J to 1 base, leaving 9 bases not matched to a gene. CDR3 region: CASSSPATSGSSYEQYF. For the CDR3, the DNA is TGTGCCAGCAGCTCGCCGGCAACTAGCGGGAGTTCCTACGAGCAGTACTTC.

The table lists this clonotype with a count of one. A read error may explain this, as a much larger clone is one base away. DNA for the CDR3: TGTGCCAGCAGCTTTGGACAGGGGTTGAATGAAAAACTGTTTTTT. This sequence encodes CASSFGQGLNEKLFF. The J gene is TRBJ1-4, the V gene TRBV5-6; 9 nucleotides match TRBD1. V shed 2 bases and J 5 bases; nucleotides not matched to a gene: 4. Germline V lookup: CDR1 SGHDT, CDR2 YYEEEE. CDR3 length: 15 amino acids.

This clonotype was seen ten or more times. V is TRBV19 and J is TRBJ1-1; D uncertain. Germline V gene data show CDR1 as LNHDA and CDR2 as SQIVND (reference sequence). CDR3 length: 13 residues. The V and J ends lost 2 bases and 0 bases respectively, with 4 bases between them. The CDR3 region is CASSIKVNTEAFF. The CDR3 DNA is TGTGCCAGTAGTATAAAGGTGAACACTGAAGCTTTCTTT.